A single sample is the source of the 27 T cell receptor beta chains below, sequenced in a study of cytomegalovirus exposure and HLA in healthy donors. PCR amplification relied on 60 Vbeta primers (plus 13 Jbeta primers). Assay: immunoSEQ multiplex PCR; the TCRdb copy retains only in-frame clones and omits some. Of around 190,000 clones in the sample, roughly 84% were seen once. The sample comprised PBMCs. The receptors here all came from a girl aged 2 to 9 in good health and CMV-seropositive.

The J gene is TRBJ2-3, the V gene TRBV6-5; 7 bases agree with TRBD1. V shed 5 bases, J shed 3 bases, and the junction held 8 bases outside the gene matches. Germline CDR1 is MNHEY and CDR2 is SVGAGI. The CDR3 spans 15 residues. The CDR3 region has the DNA TGTGCCAGCAGTCGACAGGGTATCAGGACAGATACGCAGTATTTT. This encodes CASSRQGIRTDTQYF.

V is TRBV19 and J is TRBJ1-2, with D possibly matching TRBD1 (6 bases). CDR3 length equals 15 residues. The germline V gene has CDR1 LNHDA and CDR2 SQIVND (reference sequence). The germline V and J ends were trimmed by 1 base and 5 bases, with 14 bases remaining between them. CDR3 loop: CASSIVGRGRYGYTF. CDR3 DNA sequence: TGTGCCAGTAGTATAGTGGGCAGGGGCAGGTATGGCTACACCTTC.

This sequence joins TRBV6-6 and TRBJ2-1; tentatively, D is TRBD2 (6 bases). CDR3 length: 16 amino acids. V was clipped by 0 bases and J by 9 bases, with 18 bases between them. In germline, CDR1 is MNHNY, CDR2 SVGAGI (reference sequence). The CDR3 DNA follows: TGTGCCAGCAGTTACTCGGCAGTTGGGGGGAGAGGTGAGCAGTTCTTC. Encoded protein: CASSYSAVGGRGEQFF.

The DNA of the CDR3 is TGTGCCAGCAGCAAAACAGGGGCGAGTGAGCAGTTCTTC. It codes for CASSKTGASEQFF. This rearrangement joins TRBV6-5 to TRBJ2-1, with TRBD1 identical over 7 bases. Germline-derived CDR1 and CDR2 are MNHEY and SVGAGI. The V gene end was trimmed by 6 bases and the J gene end by 9 bases; junction bases not matched to a gene: 8. CDR3 length equals 13 residues.

This rearrangement joins TRBV28 to TRBJ1-2; 7 bases are shared with TRBD1. Germline CDR1 reads MDHEN; CDR2 reads SYDVKM. V shed 2 bases and J 4 bases; nucleotides not matched to a gene: 7. This CDR3 region has 15 residues. The CDR3 sequence is CASSLELTGIYGYTF. DNA for the CDR3: TGTGCCAGCAGTTTAGAGCTGACAGGGATCTATGGCTACACCTTC.

This sequence joins TRBV4-2 and TRBJ2-3, with TRBD2 matching 12 bases. The ends lost 0 bases at V and 4 bases at J; junction bases unmatched: 5. The CDR3 is 17 residues long. Germline assignment: CDR1 LGHNA and CDR2 YNFKEQ. The chain's CDR3 is CASSQELAGGPPDTQYF. For the CDR3, the DNA is TGTGCCAGCAGCCAAGAGCTAGCGGGAGGGCCCCCAGATACGCAGTATTTT.

This clone was counted only a few times. The chain couples TRBV2 to TRBJ1-1, with a tentative D call TRBD1 (5 bases). The CDR3 extends over 13 amino acids. CDR1 and CDR2 from the germline V gene are SNHLY and FYNNEI. V was pared by 5 bases and J by 6 bases, with 13 bases between. CDR3 loop: CASSIRGLPEAFF. The CDR3 DNA reads as TGTGCCAGCAGTATACGGGGGTTACCTGAAGCTTTCTTT.

V usage is TRBV11-2 and J usage is TRBJ1-3; 7 bases match TRBD1. The CDR3 has 15 amino acids. V lost 3 bases and J lost 4; bases outside the gene matches: 6. From germline, CDR1 is SGHAT and CDR2 FQNNGV. CDR3 bases: TGTGCCAGCAGCTTGACGACAGGGTTCGGAAACACCATATATTTT. This translates into CASSLTTGFGNTIYF. Supplemented by reference TRBV11-2 and TRBJ1-3, the full variable domain reads EAGVAQSPRYKIIEKRQSVAFWCNPISGHATLYWYQQILGQGPKLLIQFQNNGVVDDSQLPKDRFSAERLKGVDSTLKIQPAKLEDSAVYLCASSLTTGFGNTIYFGEGSWLTVV.

The chain has TRBV28 and TRBJ2-7; 9 positions match TRBD1. The trim removed 7 bases at V and 2 bases at J, leaving 9 bases unmatched. Germline V lookup: CDR1 MDHEN, CDR2 SYDVKM. The CDR3 has 15 amino acids. CDR3 in amino acids: CASTRGDREPYEQYF. CDR3 coding DNA: TGTGCCAGCACCCGCGGGGACAGGGAACCCTACGAGCAGTACTTC.

This chain joins TRBV7-2 and TRBJ2-5, with 7 bases lining up with TRBD1. V lost 3 bases and J lost 4; bases outside the gene matches: 2. The CDR3 runs 13 residues. The V gene's germline CDR1 is SGHTA and CDR2 FQGNSA. DNA for the CDR3: TGTGCCAGCAGCTTGACAGGGCCAGAGACCCAGTACTTC. Protein product: CASSLTGPETQYF. The entire variable domain, with the rest obtained from reference TRBV7-2 and TRBJ2-5, is as follows: GAGVSQSPSNKVTEKGKDVELRCDPISGHTALYWYRQSLGQGLEFLIYFQGNSAPDKSGLPSDRFSAERTGGSVSTLTIQRTQQEDSAVYLCASSLTGPETQYFGPGTRLLVL.

The rearrangement links TRBV9 to TRBJ1-4, with 10 bases aligning to TRBD1. The CDR3 totals 16 residues. The junction had 3 bases not matched to a gene; V was cut back by 4 bases and J by 0 bases. CDR1 SGDLS and CDR2 YYNGEE come from the germline V gene. CDR3 in DNA: TGTGCCAGCAGCCAAGGGACAGGGGCAACTAATGAAAAACTGTTTTTT. This translates into CASSQGTGATNEKLFF.

The chain carries TRBV19 and TRBJ1-2; no firm D call. The V gene lost 4 bases and the J gene lost 6 bases, with 24 bases spanning the gap. Per the germline V gene, CDR1 is LNHDA and CDR2 is SQIVND (reference sequence). The CDR3 is 17 amino acids. This CDR3 reads CASSTSLPRYEGNGYTF. The CDR3 DNA follows: TGTGCCAGTAGTACCTCCCTACCACGATATGAGGGCAATGGCTACACCTTC. The complete variable domain, with remaining parts taken from reference TRBV19 and TRBJ1-2, reads DGGITQSPKYLFRKEGQNVTLSCEQNLNHDAMYWYRQDPGQGLRLIYYSQIVNDFQKGDIAEGYSVSREKKESFPLTVTSAQKNPTAFYLCASSTSLPRYEGNGYTFGSGTRLTVV.

The CDR3 is CASRLAGAREQYF. CDR3 nucleotides: TGTGCCAGTCGACTAGCGGGAGCGAGGGAGCAGTACTTC. The chain employs TRBV19 and TRBJ2-7; 12 bases match TRBD2. The CDR3 is 13 amino acids. Trimming took 8 bases from V and 7 from J; bases not matched to a gene: 6. Germline CDR1 LNHDA, CDR2 SQIVND (reference sequence).

The chain is built from TRBV29-1 and TRBJ2-2; 9 bases fit TRBD2. Germline loops: CDR1 SQVTM, CDR2 ANQGSEA. The junction had 8 bases not matched to a gene; V was cut back by 6 bases and J by 6 bases. This CDR3 is built from 14 residues. Here the CDR3 reads CSVGSGRLAGELFF. The DNA for the CDR3 is TGCAGCGTGGGTAGCGGGAGATTGGCCGGGGAGCTGTTTTTT.

The chain couples TRBV30 to TRBJ1-1; the D is unclear. Looked up from germline, CDR1 is GTSNPN and CDR2 is SVGIG (reference sequence). Trimming stripped 3 bases from V and 4 bases from J, with 6 bases between. The CDR3 consists of 11 residues. In DNA form, the CDR3 reads TGTGCCTGGAGCGTAGTCACTGAAGCTTTCTTT. Residues: CAWSVVTEAFF.

The V call is TRBV5-1, the J call TRBJ1-3, with TRBD1 matching over 7 bases. This CDR3 spans 15 amino acids. Looked up from germline, CDR1 is SGHRS and CDR2 is YFSETQ. V gave up 3 bases and J gave up 4 bases; unmatched junction bases: 7. The CDR3 nucleotides are TGCGCCAGCAGCTCCGGTGGGGGACAGGGAAACACCATATATTTT. Translating it yields CASSSGGGQGNTIYF.

V usage is TRBV6-6 and J usage is TRBJ1-5, with TRBD1 matching over 9 bases. V lost 6 bases, J lost 2 bases, and 8 bases stayed unmatched. The germline V gene encodes CDR1 MNHNY and CDR2 SVGAGI (reference sequence). The CDR3 spans 16 residues. The CDR3 DNA is TGTGCCAGCAGCTCCCCTACAGGGGGCGGCAATCAGCCCCAGCATTTT. It codes for CASSSPTGGGNQPQHF.

The gene calls are TRBV11-3 and TRBJ2-1; no definite D call. CDR3 length: 14 amino acids. Germline V CDR1 and CDR2: SGHNT, YENEEA. Trimming took off 2 bases at V and 5 bases at J, with 10 bases between the two ends. The CDR3 sequence is CASSLSNTHNEQFF. Here the CDR3 DNA reads TGTGCCAGCAGCTTATCGAACACCCACAATGAGCAGTTCTTC.

This clone turned up a few times. The gene calls are TRBV19 and TRBJ1-1; a possible D gene is TRBD1 (5 bases). The CDR3 extends over 11 amino acids. CDR1 is LNHDA, CDR2 SQIVND, per germline (reference sequence). V was shortened by 7 bases and J by 6 bases, with 9 bases between the two germline ends. In DNA form, the CDR3 reads TGTGCCAGTATGTGGGGGGCTGAAGCTTTCTTT. Translating it yields CASMWGAEAFF.

This chain joins TRBV5-4 and TRBJ2-7, with no clear D. The CDR3 runs 13 residues. V dropped 4 bases and J dropped 6 bases, with 14 bases sitting between them. Looked up from germline, CDR1 is SGHNT and CDR2 is YYREEE (reference sequence). The CDR3 is CASSGGHLLEQYF. CDR3 DNA: TGTGCCAGCAGCGGCGGCCACCTACTCGAGCAGTACTTC.

This clone has just one count. The chain has TRBV5-1 and TRBJ2-7; 10 nucleotides align to TRBD2. With 4 bases clipped from V and 0 bases from J, the junction kept 4 bases outside the gene matches. Looked up from germline, CDR1 is SGHRS and CDR2 is YFSETQ. CDR3 length: 15 residues. This chain's CDR3 is CASSTGLAVSYEQYF. The CDR3 nucleotides read TGCGCCAGCAGCACAGGACTAGCGGTCTCCTACGAGCAGTACTTC.

This clone appeared once. The V call is TRBV5-1, the J call TRBJ1-6, with TRBD1 matching 10 bases. Per the germline V gene, CDR1 is SGHRS and CDR2 is YFSETQ. The J segment lost 7 bases and the V segment lost 4 bases, leaving 5 bases of the junction unmatched. The CDR3 runs to 15 residues. The CDR3 is CASSEAGQGNSPLHF. In DNA, the CDR3 is TGCGCCAGCAGCGAAGCGGGACAGGGGAATTCACCCCTCCACTTT.

The genes are TRBV5-1 and TRBJ2-4, with TRBD2 matching over 8 bases. Germline V gene data show CDR1 as SGHRS and CDR2 as YFSETQ. V dropped 5 bases and J dropped 9; count of bases not matched to a gene: 10. This CDR3 contains 14 residues. The DNA of the CDR3 is TGCGCCAGCAGGCTAGCACTAGCGGTCGGCATTCAGTACTTC. Its protein product is CASRLALAVGIQYF.

The genes are TRBV5-1 and TRBJ1-4, with 9 nucleotides matching TRBD1. The germline V gene encodes CDR1 SGHRS and CDR2 YFSETQ. V lost 4 bases to trimming and J lost 7 bases; unmatched junction nucleotides: 8. CDR3 length equals 15 residues. CDR3 loop: CASSRTGGKSEKLFF. CDR3 DNA: TGCGCCAGCAGCCGTACAGGGGGCAAGAGTGAAAAACTGTTTTTT.

The chain couples TRBV11-2 to TRBJ2-3, with a possible D match to TRBD2 (7 bases). Germline V lookup: CDR1 SGHAT, CDR2 FQNNGV. The CDR3 contains 15 residues. V shed 5 bases and J shed 2 bases, with 14 bases lying between them. The CDR3 region has the DNA TGTGCCAGCAGCCCAAGGGCGGGGGCCACAGATACGCAGTATTTT. Residues: CASSPRAGATDTQYF.

J is TRBJ2-3 and V is TRBV4-2; possibly TRBD2 for D (6 bases). The CDR3 is 17 amino acids. Germline CDR1 reads LGHNA; CDR2 reads YNFKEQ. Trimming stripped 0 bases from V and 0 bases from J, with 13 bases between. CDR3 nucleotide sequence: TGTGCCAGCAGCCAAGACCCACTAGGGACTAGCACAGATACGCAGTATTTT. Its protein is CASSQDPLGTSTDTQYF.

The V call is TRBV5-5, the J call TRBJ1-1; 8 bases line up with TRBD1. Germline values: CDR1 SGHKS, CDR2 YYEKEE (reference sequence). V trimming: 6 bases; J trimming: 0 bases; junction bases outside the gene matches: 4. This CDR3 spans 14 amino acids. The CDR3 loop reads CASTGQGMNTEAFF. CDR3 DNA sequence: TGTGCCAGCACCGGACAGGGAATGAACACTGAAGCTTTCTTT.